One T cell receptor (beta chain) is described in this entry. Its antigen is unknown. A much larger clone differs by one base, so this may be a read error. Criteria for exclusion of patients were uncontrolled infection, other autoimmune disease, pregnancy or lactation. The sample belongs to a study of T cells in Graves' hyperthyroidism and ophthalmopathy. The study, taken as a whole, reports: Onset of ophthalmopathy came a median approximately 6 months after the model predicted it. Among thyroid clonotypes expanded above 0.001, most also appeared in blood. Ophthalmopathy and stable hyperthyroidism were told apart by a 13 V-J model.

TCR beta CDR3 regions were amplified from RNA. The HTBI primer set drove a first-round RT-PCR of the TCR CDR3. TCRdb reprocessed the multiplex PCR reads with MiXCR, giving one entry per CDR3 protein. This sample has 550,000 to 600,000 distinct CDR3 sequences; 46% occur once, and the top ten carry around 20%. The V end lost 3 bases, the J end lost 3 bases, and 9 bases lay between the germline ends. The length of the CDR3 is 13 residues. The germline V gene has CDR1 MGHRA and CDR2 YSYEKL. Sequencing was carried out using peripheral blood or thyroid tissue (not recorded which). The chain uses TRBV4-1 and TRBJ2-7, with a weak D call TRBD1 (5 bases). This clonotype was sampled from an adult woman with Graves' disease, either hyperthyroidism or ophthalmopathy (not recorded which). The CDR3 region has the DNA TGCGCCAGCAGCCAGACAGTCCACTACGAGCAGTACTTC. Its protein product is CASSQTVHYEQYF.